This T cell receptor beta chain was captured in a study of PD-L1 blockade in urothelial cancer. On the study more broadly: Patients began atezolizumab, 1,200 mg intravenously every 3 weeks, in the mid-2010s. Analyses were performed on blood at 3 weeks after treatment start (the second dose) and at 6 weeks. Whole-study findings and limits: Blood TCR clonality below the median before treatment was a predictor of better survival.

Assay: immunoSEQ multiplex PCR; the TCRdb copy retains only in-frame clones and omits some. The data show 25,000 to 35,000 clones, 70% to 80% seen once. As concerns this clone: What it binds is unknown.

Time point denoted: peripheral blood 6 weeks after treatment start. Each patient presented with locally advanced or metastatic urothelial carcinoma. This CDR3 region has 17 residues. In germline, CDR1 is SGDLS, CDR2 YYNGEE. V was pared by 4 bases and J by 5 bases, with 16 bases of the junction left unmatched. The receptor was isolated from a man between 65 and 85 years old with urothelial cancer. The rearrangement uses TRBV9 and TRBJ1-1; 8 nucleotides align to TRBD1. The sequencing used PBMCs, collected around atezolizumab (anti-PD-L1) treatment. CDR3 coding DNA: TGTGCCAGCAGCTCCCCTCAGGGGGCCTTCGGGAGTACTGAAGCTTTCTTT. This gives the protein CASSSPQGAFGSTEAFF.